This entry describes one T cell receptor beta chain. The read ends 3 residues shy of where the CDR3 ends; the end is completed using the germline J gene. This CDR3 contains 12 residues. V was trimmed by 3 bases and J by 6 bases, leaving 8 bases between them. Germline V gene data show CDR1 as KGHSH and CDR2 as LQKENI. Sequenced by immunoSEQ multiplex PCR; TCRdb stores in-frame clones only, minus some. Across 45,000 to 55,000 clones, the top ten clones capture around 0.8% of the sample. The data derive from a study of Tregs in tolerant kidney transplant recipients. The TCR originated in a human donor who received a combined kidney and bone marrow transplant. This chain connects TRBV18 to TRBJ1-2; D is unclear. The sample was CD4+ T cells from blood, taken before the transplant. The CDR3 bases that were read are TGTGCCAGCTCACCGCTTTCAGATGGC. Residues: CASSPLSDG. In full, the CDR3 reads CASSPLSDGYTF.